One and the same sample provided the 18 T cell receptor beta chains below, sequenced in a study of blood T cell repertoires in COVID-19. The data were produced by immunoSEQ multiplex PCR, yet TCRdb's version contains in-frame clones alone and is incomplete. This sample carries roughly 280,000 clones, about nine tenths of them seen once, and the ten largest clones take around 11%. Sample: peripheral blood. These receptors originate from a woman in her twenties or thirties with COVID-19, enrolled during active disease.

The chain's CDR3 is CASSFFQGTHNEQFF. CDR3 nucleotide sequence: TGTGCCAGCAGTTTCTTTCAGGGGACCCACAATGAGCAGTTCTTC. The chain combines TRBV28 with TRBJ2-1, with D possibly TRBD1 on 6 matching bases. The V gene lost 3 bases and the J gene lost 5 bases, with 14 bases spanning the gap. The CDR3 runs 15 residues. Germline-derived CDR1 and CDR2 are MDHEN and SYDVKM. The full variable domain, its missing parts supplied by reference TRBV28 and TRBJ2-1, is DVKVTQSSRYLVKRTGEKVFLECVQDMDHENMFWYRQDPGLGLRLIYFSYDVKMKEKGDIPEGYSVSREKKERFSLILESASTNQTSMYLCASSFFQGTHNEQFFGPGTRLTVL.

V and J are TRBV4-1 and TRBJ2-5; D is perhaps TRBD2 (5 bases). Between the trimmed V and J ends, which lost 4 bases and 2 bases, there was a span of 11 bases. The CDR3 contains 14 residues. The germline CDR1 and CDR2 sequences are MGHRA and YSYEKL. This CDR3 reads CASSLRTFQETQYF. The CDR3, as DNA: TGCGCCAGCAGCCTACGGACTTTTCAAGAGACCCAGTACTTC.

The V gene is TRBV3-1 (or the pseudogene TRBV3-2), the J gene TRBJ2-7, with D maybe TRBD2 (6 bases). The CDR3 extends over 15 amino acids. The V gene's germline CDR1 is LGHDT and CDR2 YNNKEL (reference sequence). V lost 0 bases and J 6 bases, leaving 15 bases between the germline ends. The CDR3 loop is CASSQEGFQGGEQYF. DNA of the CDR3: TGTGCCAGCAGCCAAGAGGGTTTCCAGGGAGGCGAGCAGTACTTC.

V gene TRBV10-3 combines with J gene TRBJ2-7; 9 nucleotides align to TRBD1. Germline CDR1 and CDR2: ENHRY and SYGVKD. The V and J ends lost 3 bases and 2 bases, in that order; junction bases with no gene match: 8. The CDR3 is 16 residues long. CDR3 in DNA: TGTGCCATCAGTGAAGTCTCGGGACAGGGTGCCTACGAGCAGTACTTC. As protein: CAISEVSGQGAYEQYF.

V and J are TRBV18 and TRBJ1-1, with D uncertain. The CDR3 covers 14 residues. V was clipped by 2 bases and J by 1 base, with 8 bases between them. From germline, CDR1 is KGHSH and CDR2 LQKENI. CDR3 in DNA: TGTGCCAGCTCACCAATTGGCAGGAACACTGAAGCTTTCTTT. Protein sequence: CASSPIGRNTEAFF.

The chain has TRBV6-5 and TRBJ2-5; no reliable D call. Germline CDR1 is MNHEY and CDR2 is SVGAGI. This CDR3 spans 13 amino acids. The V and J ends lost 7 bases and 5 bases respectively, with 14 bases between them. The DNA for the CDR3 is TGTGCCAGCACCCGGAGTCCTAGGGAGACCCAGTACTTC. This translates into CASTRSPRETQYF.

The chain links TRBV4-2 to TRBJ1-1, with TRBD1 matching over 7 bases. V lost 3 bases, J lost 2 bases, and 6 bases stayed unmatched. The CDR3 runs 15 residues. Germline V gene sequence: CDR1 LGHNA, CDR2 YNFKEQ. CDR3 amino acids: CASSQGQSLNTEAFF. CDR3 DNA sequence: TGTGCCAGCAGCCAGGGACAGTCTCTCAACACTGAAGCTTTCTTT.

The chain carries TRBV2 and TRBJ1-2; D ambiguous. Trimming stripped 1 base from V and 7 bases from J, with 16 bases between. Germline V lookup: CDR1 SNHLY, CDR2 FYNNEI. This CDR3 is 15 amino acids long. CDR3 amino acids: CASSEDRGVGIGYTF. Here the CDR3 DNA reads TGTGCCAGCAGTGAAGACCGGGGAGTGGGTATTGGCTACACCTTC.

V and J are TRBV2 and TRBJ1-2; D is unresolved. CDR3 length equals 14 residues. CDR1 and CDR2 (germline): SNHLY, FYNNEI. V dropped 5 bases and J dropped 5 bases, with 15 bases sitting between them. The DNA for the CDR3 is TGTGCCAGCAGTAGGCGGATTTTTGGGTATGGCTACACCTTC. Translated: CASSRRIFGYGYTF.

CDR3 in amino acids: CASSLQGRETQYF. The DNA of the CDR3 is TGTGCCAGCAGCTTGCAGGGTCGGGAGACCCAGTACTTC. The genes are TRBV7-2 and TRBJ2-5, with D possibly TRBD1 on 5 matching bases. Trimming took off 3 bases at V and 5 bases at J, with 10 bases between the two ends. This CDR3 comprises 13 residues. Germline V gene sequence: CDR1 SGHTA, CDR2 FQGNSA. Based on the CDR3 plus reference TRBV7-2 and TRBJ2-5, the full variable domain is GAGVSQSPSNKVTEKGKDVELRCDPISGHTALYWYRQSLGQGLEFLIYFQGNSAPDKSGLPSDRFSAERTGGSVSTLTIQRTQQEDSAVYLCASSLQGRETQYFGPGTRLLVL.

The J gene is TRBJ1-1, the V gene TRBV28; the match to TRBD1 covers 7 bases. The CDR3 is made up of 18 amino acids. The V segment lost 5 bases and the J segment 7 bases; nucleotides outside the gene matches: 22. Germline CDR1 MDHEN, CDR2 SYDVKM. The CDR3 coding sequence is TGTGCCAGCAGTCCGGACTCGTGGACAGGCGACAGACGTGATGAAGCTTTCTTT. It is translated as CASSPDSWTGDRRDEAFF.

The chain combines TRBV5-4 with TRBJ1-2, with D unresolved. Germline values: CDR1 SGHNT, CDR2 YYREEE (reference sequence). Trimming took 0 bases from V and 8 from J, leaving 14 bases between them. The length of the CDR3 is 14 residues. This CDR3 is CASSLDQILGGYTF. DNA of the CDR3: TGTGCCAGCAGCTTGGATCAGATTTTGGGCGGCTACACCTTC.

This rearrangement joins TRBV9 to TRBJ1-3, with a weak D call TRBD1 (5 bases). Germline CDR1 is SGDLS and CDR2 is YYNGEE. The CDR3 spans 15 residues. V was shortened by 1 base and J by 1 base, with 9 bases between the two germline ends. This CDR3 reads CASSVSGLSGNTIYF. The CDR3 nucleotides read TGTGCCAGCAGCGTATCAGGGCTGTCTGGAAACACCATATATTTT.

This clone was observed a handful of times. The chain has TRBV12-3 or TRBV12-4 and TRBJ1-2; TRBD1 aligns across 7 bases. CDR3 length: 12 residues. V was clipped by 4 bases and J by 8 bases; unmatched bases: 4. The CDR3 loop is CASSSQGYGYTF. CDR3 bases: TGTGCCAGCAGTTCACAGGGGTACGGCTACACCTTC.

In DNA form, the CDR3 reads TGCGCCAGCAGTGTAGATCTAGCGGGATCCTACGAGCAGTACTTC. The encoded protein is CASSVDLAGSYEQYF. The chain combines TRBV10-2 with TRBJ2-7; 9 nucleotides agree with TRBD2. Germline-derived CDR1 and CDR2 are WSHSY and SAAADI. V lost 4 bases and J lost 1; bases outside the gene matches: 5. The CDR3 sequence is 15 residues long.

The J gene is TRBJ1-2, the V gene TRBV30; D perhaps matches TRBD1 (5 bases). V lost 4 bases to trimming and J lost 2 bases, with 11 bases between them. The CDR3 contains 13 residues. Germline V CDR1 and CDR2: GTSNPN, SVGIG (reference sequence). CDR3 in amino acids: CAWTWEGNYGYTF. In nucleotides, the CDR3 is TGTGCCTGGACTTGGGAGGGGAACTATGGCTACACCTTC.

The rearrangement uses TRBV6-1 and TRBJ2-4, with D perhaps matching TRBD2 (6 bases). CDR1 and CDR2 (germline): MNHNS, SASEGT. The V end lost 2 bases, the J end lost 4 bases, and 15 bases lay between the germline ends. This CDR3 has 16 amino acids. The CDR3 sequence is CASSEKGTGGKNIQYF. The CDR3 bases are TGTGCCAGCAGTGAAAAGGGGACTGGGGGTAAAAACATTCAGTACTTC.

The chain has TRBV18 and TRBJ2-2; TRBD2 agrees at 9 bases. The CDR3 is 18 amino acids. Germline CDR1 is KGHSH and CDR2 is LQKENI. V lost 4 bases and J lost 0; bases outside the gene matches: 9. The CDR3 loop reads CASSRIAGGLSNTGELFF. DNA of the CDR3: TGTGCCAGCTCACGAATCGCGGGAGGGCTCTCGAACACCGGGGAGCTGTTTTTT.